This T cell receptor beta chain was identified in a study of blood T cell repertoires in COVID-19. Germline V gives CDR1 SGHAT, CDR2 FQNNGV. Trimming shortened V by 0 bases and J by 1 base, and 10 bases separated the two germline ends. CDR3 length: 16 residues. Libraries were prepared by immunoSEQ multiplex PCR; TCRdb keeps only in-frame clonotypes and omits some of them. The sample consists of 250,000 to 300,000 clones, approximately 86% of them appearing once. The genes are TRBV11-2 and TRBJ1-5, with D tentatively TRBD1 (6 bases). Sequencing was done on a sample of peripheral blood. The origin of this receptor is a woman in her 50s who had recovered from COVID-19. The CDR3 spells CASSLEGGGSNQPQHF. CDR3 nucleotides: TGTGCCAGCAGCTTAGAAGGGGGGGGGAGCAATCAGCCCCAGCATTTT.